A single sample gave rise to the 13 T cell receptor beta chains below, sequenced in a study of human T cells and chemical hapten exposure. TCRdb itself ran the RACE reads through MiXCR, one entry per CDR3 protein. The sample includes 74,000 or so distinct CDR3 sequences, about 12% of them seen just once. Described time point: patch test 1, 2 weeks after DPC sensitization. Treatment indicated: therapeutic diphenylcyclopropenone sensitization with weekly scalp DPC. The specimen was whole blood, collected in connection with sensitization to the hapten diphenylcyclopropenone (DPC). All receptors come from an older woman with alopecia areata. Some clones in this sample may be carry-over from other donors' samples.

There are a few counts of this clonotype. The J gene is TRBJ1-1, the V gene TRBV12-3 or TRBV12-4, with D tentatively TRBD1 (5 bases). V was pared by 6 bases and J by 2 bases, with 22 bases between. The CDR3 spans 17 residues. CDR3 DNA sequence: TGTGCCAGCAGCCGTGCGGGGGGAGCGGAGGCAAACACTGAAGCTTTCTTT. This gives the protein CASSRAGGAEANTEAFF.

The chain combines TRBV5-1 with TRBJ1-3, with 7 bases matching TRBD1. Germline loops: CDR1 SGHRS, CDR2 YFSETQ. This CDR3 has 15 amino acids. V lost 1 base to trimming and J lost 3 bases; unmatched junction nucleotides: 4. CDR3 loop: CASSLTGAFGNTIYF. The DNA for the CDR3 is TGCGCCAGCAGCTTGACAGGGGCGTTTGGAAACACCATATATTTT.

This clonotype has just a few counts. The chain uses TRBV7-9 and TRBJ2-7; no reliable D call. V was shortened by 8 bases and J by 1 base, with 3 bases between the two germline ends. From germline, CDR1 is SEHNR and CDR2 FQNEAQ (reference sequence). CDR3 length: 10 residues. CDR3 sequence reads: CASGSYEQYF. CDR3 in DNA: TGTGCCAGCGGTTCCTACGAGCAGTACTTC.

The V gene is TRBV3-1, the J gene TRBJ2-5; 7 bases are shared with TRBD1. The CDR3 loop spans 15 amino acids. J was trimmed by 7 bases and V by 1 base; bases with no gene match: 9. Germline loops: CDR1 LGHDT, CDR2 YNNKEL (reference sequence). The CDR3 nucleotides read TGTGCCAGCAGCCAAGGGACAGGACCGAAGGGGACCCAGTACTTC. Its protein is CASSQGTGPKGTQYF.

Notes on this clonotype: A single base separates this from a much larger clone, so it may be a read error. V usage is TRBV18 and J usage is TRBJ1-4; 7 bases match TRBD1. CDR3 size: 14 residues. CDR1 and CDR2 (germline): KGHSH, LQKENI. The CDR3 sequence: CASSAGGTNEKLIF. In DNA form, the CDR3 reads TGTGCCAGCTCAGCAGGGGGAACTAATGAAAAACTGATTTTT.

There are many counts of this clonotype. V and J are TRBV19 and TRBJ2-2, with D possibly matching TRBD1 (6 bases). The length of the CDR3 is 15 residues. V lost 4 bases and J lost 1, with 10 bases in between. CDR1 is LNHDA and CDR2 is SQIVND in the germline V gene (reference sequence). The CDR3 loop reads CASSRSGQNTGELFF. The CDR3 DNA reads TGTGCCAGTAGTAGGTCGGGACAGAACACCGGGGAGCTGTTTTTT.

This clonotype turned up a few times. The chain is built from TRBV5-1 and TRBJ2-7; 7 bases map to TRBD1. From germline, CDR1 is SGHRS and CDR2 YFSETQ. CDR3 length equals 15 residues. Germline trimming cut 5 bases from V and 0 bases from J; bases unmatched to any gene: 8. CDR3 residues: CASSMTGSLSYEQYF. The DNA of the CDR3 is TGCGCCAGCAGTATGACAGGGAGCCTCTCCTACGAGCAGTACTTC.

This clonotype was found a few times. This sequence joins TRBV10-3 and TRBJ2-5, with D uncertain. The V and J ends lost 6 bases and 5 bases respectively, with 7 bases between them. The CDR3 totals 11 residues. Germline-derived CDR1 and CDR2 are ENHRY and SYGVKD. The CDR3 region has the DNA TGTGCCATCAGGGCTGGGGAGACCCAGTACTTC. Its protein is CAIRAGETQYF.

CDR3 sequence: CASSPGGFPASTDTQYF. Written as DNA, the CDR3 is TGTGCCAGCAGCCCTGGGGGGTTCCCAGCTAGCACAGATACGCAGTATTTT. This sequence joins TRBV6-5 and TRBJ2-3, with a weak D call TRBD2 (6 bases). Germline CDR1 MNHEY, CDR2 SVGAGI. Trimming removed 6 bases from V and 0 bases from J, with 19 bases in between. There are 17 residues in the CDR3.

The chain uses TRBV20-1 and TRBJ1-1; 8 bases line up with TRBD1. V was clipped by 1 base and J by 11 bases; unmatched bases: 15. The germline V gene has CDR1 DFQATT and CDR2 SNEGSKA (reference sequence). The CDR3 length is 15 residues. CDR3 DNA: TGCAGTGCTAGAGTCGGTCGCAGGGGGCAAATTGACGCTTTCTTT. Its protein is CSARVGRRGQIDAFF.

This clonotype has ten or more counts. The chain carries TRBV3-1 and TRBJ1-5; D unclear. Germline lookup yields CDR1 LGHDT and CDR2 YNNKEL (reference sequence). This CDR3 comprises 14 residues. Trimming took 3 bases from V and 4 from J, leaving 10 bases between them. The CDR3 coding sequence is TGTGCCAGCAGCCAGGGCGGAGGGAATCAGCCCCAGCATTTT. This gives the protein CASSQGGGNQPQHF.

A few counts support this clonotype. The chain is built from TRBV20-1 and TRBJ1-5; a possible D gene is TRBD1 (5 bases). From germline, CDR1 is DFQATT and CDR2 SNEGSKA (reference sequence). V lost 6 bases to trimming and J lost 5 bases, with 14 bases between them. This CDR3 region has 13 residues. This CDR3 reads CSAGRTWDQPQHF. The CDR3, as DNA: TGCAGTGCCGGACGGACATGGGATCAGCCCCAGCATTTT.

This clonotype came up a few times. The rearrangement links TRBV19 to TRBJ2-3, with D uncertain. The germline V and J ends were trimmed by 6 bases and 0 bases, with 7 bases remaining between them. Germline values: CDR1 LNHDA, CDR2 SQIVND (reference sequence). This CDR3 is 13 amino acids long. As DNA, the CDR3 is TGTGCCAGTAGAGGCAGTAGCACAGATACGCAGTATTTT. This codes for CASRGSSTDTQYF. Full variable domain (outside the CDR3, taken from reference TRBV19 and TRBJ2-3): DGGITQSPKYLFRKEGQNVTLSCEQNLNHDAMYWYRQDPGQGLRLIYYSQIVNDFQKGDIAEGYSVSREKKESFPLTVTSAQKNPTAFYLCASRGSSTDTQYFGPGTRLTVL.